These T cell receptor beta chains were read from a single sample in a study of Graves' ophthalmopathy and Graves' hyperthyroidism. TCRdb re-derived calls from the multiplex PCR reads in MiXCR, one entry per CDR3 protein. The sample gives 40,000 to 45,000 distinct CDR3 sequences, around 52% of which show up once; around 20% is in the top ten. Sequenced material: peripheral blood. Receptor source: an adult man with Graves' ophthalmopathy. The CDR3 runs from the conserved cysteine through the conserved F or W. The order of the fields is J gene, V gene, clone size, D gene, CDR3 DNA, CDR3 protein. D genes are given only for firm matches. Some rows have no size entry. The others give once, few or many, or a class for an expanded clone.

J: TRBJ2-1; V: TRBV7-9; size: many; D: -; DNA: TGTGCCAGCAGCTTACGGGGGAATGAGCAGTTCTTC; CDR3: CASSLRGNEQFF
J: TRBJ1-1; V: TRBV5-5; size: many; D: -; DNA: TGTGCCAGCAGGGACCCGGAGGGGCAGCGTACTGAAGCTTTCTTT; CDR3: CASRDPEGQRTEAFF
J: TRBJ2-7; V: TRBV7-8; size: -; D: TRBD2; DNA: TGTGCCAGCAGCTTAGCGCGGGAGGGGGATGAGCAGTACTTC; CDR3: CASSLAREGDEQYF
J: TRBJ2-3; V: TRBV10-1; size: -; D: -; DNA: TGCGCCAGCAGTGATGTACAGGGTACGCAGTATTTT; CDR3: CASSDVQGTQYF
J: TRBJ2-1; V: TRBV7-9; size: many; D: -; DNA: TGTGCCAGCAGCTTAGGTTACCTCTCGTCGGATGAGCAGTTCTTC; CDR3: CASSLGYLSSDEQFF
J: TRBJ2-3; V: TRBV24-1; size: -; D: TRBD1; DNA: TGTGCCACCAGTGATGTCCGGGACAGAGGCACAGATACGCAGTATTTT; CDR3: CATSDVRDRGTDTQYF
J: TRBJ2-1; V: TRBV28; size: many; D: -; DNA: TGTGCCAGCAGTCGACACGATGAGCAGTTCTTC; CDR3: CASSRHDEQFF
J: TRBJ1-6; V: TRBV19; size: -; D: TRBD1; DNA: TGTGCCAGTAGCTCCGGGACAGGGCAGATGTCACCCCTCCACTTT; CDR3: CASSSGTGQMSPLHF
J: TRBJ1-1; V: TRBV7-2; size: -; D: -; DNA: TGTGCCAGCAGTCTACAGGGTACCACTGAAGCTTTCTTT; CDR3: CASSLQGTTEAFF
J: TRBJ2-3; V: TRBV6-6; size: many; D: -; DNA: TGTGCCAGCAGTTATCCGGGGTCCCCAGATACGCAGTATTTT; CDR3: CASSYPGSPDTQYF
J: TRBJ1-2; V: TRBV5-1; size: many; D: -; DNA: TGCGCCAGCAGCCCGCCAATTGCAGGGGTCGGTGGCTACACCTTC; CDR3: CASSPPIAGVGGYTF
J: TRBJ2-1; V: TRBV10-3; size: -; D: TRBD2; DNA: TGTGCCATCAGTGGCGGGAGGTCAGATACGCAGTTCTTC; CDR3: CAISGGRSDTQFF
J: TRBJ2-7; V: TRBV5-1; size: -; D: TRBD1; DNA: TGCGTCAGCAGCCTCTATGGGACAGAGCCCTACGAGCAGTACTTC; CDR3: CVSSLYGTEPYEQYF
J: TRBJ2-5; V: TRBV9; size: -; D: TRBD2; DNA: TGTGCCAGCAGCGTTTGGGGGACTAGCGGGAGAGGGCCCCAAGAGACCCAGTACTTC; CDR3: CASSVWGTSGRGPQETQYF
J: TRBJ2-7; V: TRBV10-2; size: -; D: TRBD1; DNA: TGCGCCAGCAGCTCGGGACAGGGATCGGCCGAGCAGTACTTC; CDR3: CASSSGQGSAEQYF
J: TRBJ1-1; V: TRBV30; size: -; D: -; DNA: TGTGCCTGGACGGAGGGGTCTAACACTGAAGCTTTCTTT; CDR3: CAWTEGSNTEAFF
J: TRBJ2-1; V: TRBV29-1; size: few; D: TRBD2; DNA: TGCAGCGTTTCTAGCGGGAGGTGGAACAATGAGCAGTTCTTC; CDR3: CSVSSGRWNNEQFF
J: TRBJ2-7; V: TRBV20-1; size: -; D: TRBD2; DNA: TGCAGTGCTAGAGATCCCCGCCCTAGCGGGAGGGAGCAGTACTTC; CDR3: CSARDPRPSGREQYF
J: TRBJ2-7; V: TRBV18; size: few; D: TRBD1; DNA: TGTGCCAGCTCCCCACGACAGGGATTTTCCTACGAGCAGTACTTC; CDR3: CASSPRQGFSYEQYF
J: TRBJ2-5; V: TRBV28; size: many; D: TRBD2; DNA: TGTGCCAGCAGTATAACCGGGACTAGTTATGAGACCCAGTACTTC; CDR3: CASSITGTSYETQYF
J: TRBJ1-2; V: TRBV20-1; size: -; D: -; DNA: TGCAGTGCTACACGGGACACCATGGGCTATGGCTACACCTTC; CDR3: CSATRDTMGYGYTF
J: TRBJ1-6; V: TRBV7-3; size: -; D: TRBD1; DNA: TGTGCCAGCAGCTTAACACAGGGGGATAATTCACCCCTCCACTTT; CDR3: CASSLTQGDNSPLHF
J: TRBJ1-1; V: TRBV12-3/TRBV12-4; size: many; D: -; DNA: TGTGCCAGCAGTCCCTTGGACAGTGAAGCTTTCTTT; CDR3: CASSPLDSEAFF
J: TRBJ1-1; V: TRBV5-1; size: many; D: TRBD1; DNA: TGCGCCAGCAGCATCAGGACAGGGATGAACACTGAAGCTTTCTTT; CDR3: CASSIRTGMNTEAFF
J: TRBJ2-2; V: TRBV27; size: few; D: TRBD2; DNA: TGTGCCAGCAGTAGTAGCGGGAGGGTAAACACCGGGGAGCTGTTTTTT; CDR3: CASSSSGRVNTGELFF
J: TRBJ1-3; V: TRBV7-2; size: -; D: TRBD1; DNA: TGTGCCAGCAGCTTAGGACAGGGTCCCAGCTCTGGAAACACCATATATTTT; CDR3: CASSLGQGPSSGNTIYF
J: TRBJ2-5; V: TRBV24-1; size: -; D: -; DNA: TGTGCCACCAGTGACTTGACTGAGCCGGAGACCCAGTACTTC; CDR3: CATSDLTEPETQYF
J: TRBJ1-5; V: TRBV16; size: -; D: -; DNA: TGTGCCAGCAGCCAGCAAGGACAACCCTATCAGCCCCAGCATTTT; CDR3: CASSQQGQPYQPQHF
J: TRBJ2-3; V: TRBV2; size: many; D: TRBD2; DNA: TGTGCCTTACAACCGGGGGGATTCGGCACAGATACGCAGTATTTT; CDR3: CALQPGGFGTDTQYF
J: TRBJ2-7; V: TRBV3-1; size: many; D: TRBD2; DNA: TGTGCCAGCAGCCAAGAAGGAGCTAGCGGGAGGGGCGAGCAGTACTTC; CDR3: CASSQEGASGRGEQYF
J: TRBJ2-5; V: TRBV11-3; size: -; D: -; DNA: TGTGCCAGCAGCTTTTCGGACAGTTCCGAGACCCAGTACTTC; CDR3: CASSFSDSSETQYF
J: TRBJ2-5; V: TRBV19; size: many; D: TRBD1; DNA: TGTGCCAGTAGTACCTCGACAGGGGGTGGAGAGACCCAGTACTTC; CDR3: CASSTSTGGGETQYF
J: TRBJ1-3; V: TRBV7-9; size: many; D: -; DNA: TGTGCCAGCAGCTTAAGCGTTGATGGAAACATCATATATTTT; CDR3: CASSLSVDGNIIYF
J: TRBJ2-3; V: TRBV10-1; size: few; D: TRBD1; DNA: TGCGCCAGCGCGAAAGACAGGGCAAACCCTAGCACAGATACGCAGTATTTT; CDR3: CASAKDRANPSTDTQYF
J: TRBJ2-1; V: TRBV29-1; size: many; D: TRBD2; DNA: TGCAGCGCGACCCCGGGACTAGCGGTAAGCTCCTACAATGAGCAGTTCTTC; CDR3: CSATPGLAVSSYNEQFF
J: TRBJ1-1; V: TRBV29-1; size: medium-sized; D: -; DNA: TGCAGCGTTTCGCCCGGGACCGTAGCTTTCTTT; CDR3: CSVSPGTVAFF
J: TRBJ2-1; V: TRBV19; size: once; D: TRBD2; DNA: TGTGCCAGTAGCCGGGGGCTAGCGGGATCCAATGGGCAGTTCTTC; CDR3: CASSRGLAGSNGQFF
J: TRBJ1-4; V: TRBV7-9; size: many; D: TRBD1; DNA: TGTGCCAGCAGCCAAACACAGGGGAATAATGAAAAACTGTTTTTT; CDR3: CASSQTQGNNEKLFF
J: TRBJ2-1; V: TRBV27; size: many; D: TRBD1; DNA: TGTGCCAGCAGTCCTGGGACAGGGATCAATGAGCAGTTCTTC; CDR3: CASSPGTGINEQFF
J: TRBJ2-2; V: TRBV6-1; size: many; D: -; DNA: TGTGCCAGCAGTGCGCGAGGTGGGGAGCTGTTTTTT; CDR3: CASSARGGELFF
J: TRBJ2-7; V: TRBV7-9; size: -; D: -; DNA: TGTGCCAGCAGCGACGAATCCTACGAGCAGTACTTC; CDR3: CASSDESYEQYF
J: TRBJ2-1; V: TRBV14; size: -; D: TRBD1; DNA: TGCGCCAGCAGCGCCTTGACAGGGGAGAATGAGCAGTTCTTC; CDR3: CASSALTGENEQFF
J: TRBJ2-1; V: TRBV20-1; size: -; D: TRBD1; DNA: TGCAGTGCAAGGCACAGGGGCCGAAACAATGAGCAGTTCTTC; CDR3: CSARHRGRNNEQFF
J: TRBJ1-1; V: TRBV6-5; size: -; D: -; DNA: TGTGCCAGCAGTGCTTACAGGAATTTGGACACTGAAGCTTTCTTT; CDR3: CASSAYRNLDTEAFF
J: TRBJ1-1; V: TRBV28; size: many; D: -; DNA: TGTGCCAGCAGTTTGGTAGGAATGAACACTGAAGCTTTCTTT; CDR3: CASSLVGMNTEAFF
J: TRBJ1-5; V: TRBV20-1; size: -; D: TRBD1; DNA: TGCAGTGCCTGGACAGGGTCTTGGCCCCAGCATTTT; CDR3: CSAWTGSWPQHF
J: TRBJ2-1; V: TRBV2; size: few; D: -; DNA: TGTGCCAGCAGTACATCCGCGGGAACCCATGAGCAGTTCTTC; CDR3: CASSTSAGTHEQFF
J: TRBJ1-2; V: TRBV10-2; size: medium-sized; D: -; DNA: TGCGCCAGCAGTGAACCCAACCGGGACGAGCGTGGGTATGGCTACACCTTC; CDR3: CASSEPNRDERGYGYTF
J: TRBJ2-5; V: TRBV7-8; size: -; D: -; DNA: TGTGCCAGCACCAGGGGACACCTCCAAGAGACCCAGTACTTC; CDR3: CASTRGHLQETQYF
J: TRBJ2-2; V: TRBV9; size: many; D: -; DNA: TGTGCCAGCAGCTCCACATCCGCCAGGGTCGGGGAGCTGTTTTTT; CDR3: CASSSTSARVGELFF
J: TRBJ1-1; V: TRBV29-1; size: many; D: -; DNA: TGCAGCGTTGAAGATTCTGGGGCCGGGAACACTGAAGCTTTCTTT; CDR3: CSVEDSGAGNTEAFF
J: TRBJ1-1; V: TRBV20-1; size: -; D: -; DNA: TGCAGTGCTAGAGATTCGGGGGGGAACACTGAAGCTTTCTTT; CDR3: CSARDSGGNTEAFF
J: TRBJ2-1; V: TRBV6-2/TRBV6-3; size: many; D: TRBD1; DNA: TGTGCCAGCAGTTACTCCATGGACAGGGACAATGAGCAGTTCTTC; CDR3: CASSYSMDRDNEQFF
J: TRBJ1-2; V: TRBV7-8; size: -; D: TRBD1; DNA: TGTGCCAGCAGCCAGGGGGGATGGGGCTACACCTTC; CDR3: CASSQGGWGYTF
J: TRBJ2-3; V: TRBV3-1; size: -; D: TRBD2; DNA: TGTGCCAGCAGCCGCGGGAGGTTGGATGAGCAGTATTTT; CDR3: CASSRGRLDEQYF
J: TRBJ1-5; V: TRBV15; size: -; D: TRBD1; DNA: TGTGCCACCAGCAGGGACAGGGGCGGCCAGCCCCAGCATTTT; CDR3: CATSRDRGGQPQHF
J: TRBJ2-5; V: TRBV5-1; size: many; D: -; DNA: TGCGCCAGCAGCTTGCAAGAGACCCAGTACTTC; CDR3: CASSLQETQYF
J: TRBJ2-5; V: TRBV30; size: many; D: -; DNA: TGTGCCTGGAGAGGGAACCAAGAGACCCAGTACTTC; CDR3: CAWRGNQETQYF
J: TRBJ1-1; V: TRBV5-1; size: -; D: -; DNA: TGCGCCAGCAGCGAGTGGACTGGGGTCCTGAACACTGAAGCTTTCTTT; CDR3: CASSEWTGVLNTEAFF
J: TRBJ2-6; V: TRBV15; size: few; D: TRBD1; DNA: TGTGCCACCAGCGCTGGGGACAGTAGCTCTGGGGCCAACGTCCTGACTTTC; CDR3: CATSAGDSSSGANVLTF